The present entry profiles one TCR beta chain with its context. Enrolled through a virtual design, the participants were between roughly 18 and 90 years of age and came from under 30 US areas. Grouping used clinical history reported by participants in a survey and questionnaire. Germline lookup yields CDR1 SGHTA and CDR2 FQGNSA. CDR3 length: 13 residues. The V end lost 3 bases, the J end lost 5 bases, and 10 bases lay between the germline ends. Original handling: Reference gene primer amplification in the assay estimated nucleated cell counts. Sequencing was performed with immunoSEQ multiplex PCR; in TCRdb, only in-frame clones are kept and a portion is missing. D and trimming were read from the DNA, whereas the V and J calls and clone size are those reported in that table. This table holds hundreds of thousands of clones, 85% to 90% found once. The data belong to a study of blood T cell repertoires in COVID-19. The wider study: COVID-19 samples, acute and convalescent, were from the United States, Italy and Spain.

The sequence was obtained from a woman aged 18-35 years with acute COVID-19. The chain recombines TRBV7-2 with TRBJ2-5; D is ambiguous. The material sequenced was PBMCs or T cells enriched from blood (not recorded which). CDR3 in DNA: TGTGCCAGCAGCTTCGAGCCTAGGGAGACCCAGTACTTC. Its translation: CASSFEPRETQYF.